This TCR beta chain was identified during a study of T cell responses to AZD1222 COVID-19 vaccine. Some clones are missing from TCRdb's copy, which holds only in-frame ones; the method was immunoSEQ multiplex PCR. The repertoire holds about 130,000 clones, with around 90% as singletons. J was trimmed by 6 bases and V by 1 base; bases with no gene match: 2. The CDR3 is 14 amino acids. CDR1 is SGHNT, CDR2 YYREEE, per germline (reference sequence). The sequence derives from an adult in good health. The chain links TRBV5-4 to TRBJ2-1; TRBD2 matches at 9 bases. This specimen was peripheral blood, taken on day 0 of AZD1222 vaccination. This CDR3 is CASSLSSGSNEQFF. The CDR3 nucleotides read TGTGCCAGCAGCTTGAGTAGCGGGAGCAATGAGCAGTTCTTC. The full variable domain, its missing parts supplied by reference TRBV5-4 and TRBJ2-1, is ETGVTQSPTHLIKTRGQQVTLRCSSQSGHNTVSWYQQALGQGPQFIFQYYREEENGRGNFPPRFSGLQFPNYSSELNVNALELDDSALYLCASSLSSGSNEQFFGPGTRLTVL.